One and the same sample provided the 23 T cell receptor beta chains below, sequenced in a study of blood T cell repertoires in COVID-19. Measured with immunoSEQ multiplex PCR; TCRdb has only the in-frame clones, and not every one. The profile covers under 200,000 clones, with roughly 77% appearing a single time and 6.5% to 8% taken by the ten largest. The sample consisted of peripheral blood. All receptors come from a man aged 65-85 years with active or convalescent COVID-19.

The chain couples TRBV19 to TRBJ1-4; D might be TRBD1 (5 bases). With 5 bases removed from V and 0 bases from J, the gap between germline ends came to 7 bases. Looked up from germline, CDR1 is LNHDA and CDR2 is SQIVND (reference sequence). This CDR3 comprises 14 residues. DNA for the CDR3: TGTGCCAGTAGTCCGACAGCAACTAATGAAAAACTGTTTTTT. Amino acid sequence: CASSPTATNEKLFF.

The chain recombines TRBV5-1 with TRBJ1-2; TRBD1 matches at 9 bases. Trimming cost V 4 bases and J 4 bases; bases outside gene matches: 14. CDR3 length: 17 residues. Germline V gene data show CDR1 as SGHRS and CDR2 as YFSETQ. The DNA of the CDR3 is TGCGCCAGCAGCCTATCCGGACAGAGGGGACAGGGCTATGGCTACACCTTC. Translation gives CASSLSGQRGQGYGYTF. The full variable domain, rest sourced from reference TRBV5-1 and TRBJ1-2, is KAGVTQTPRYLIKTRGQQVTLSCSPISGHRSVSWYQQTPGQGLQFLFEYFSETQRNKGNFPGRFSGRQFSNSRSEMNVSTLELGDSALYLCASSLSGQRGQGYGYTFGSGTRLTVV.

The chain uses TRBV6-5 and TRBJ1-2; no firm D call. CDR1 is MNHEY and CDR2 is SVGAGI in the germline V gene. CDR3 length equals 12 residues. The V end was cut by 7 bases, the J end by 3 bases, with 9 bases between. This chain's CDR3 is CASTFGDYGYTF. CDR3 nucleotide sequence: TGTGCCAGCACTTTCGGGGACTATGGCTACACCTTC.

The chain couples TRBV30 to TRBJ1-2; possibly TRBD1 for D (6 bases). The CDR3 covers 13 residues. The ends were cut back, 2 bases at V and 7 bases at J, with 14 bases in the middle. CDR1 and CDR2 (germline): GTSNPN, SVGIG (reference sequence). CDR3 sequence reads: CAWSTAVGAGYTF. As DNA, the CDR3 is TGTGCCTGGAGTACAGCAGTGGGGGCTGGCTACACCTTC.

The chain joins TRBV7-8 to TRBJ1-2; no clear D. Looked up from germline, CDR1 is SGHVS and CDR2 is FQNEAQ. CDR3 size: 12 residues. V shed 9 bases and J shed 7 bases, with 15 bases lying between them. CDR3 coding DNA: TGTGCCAGTGGTTTGAGGGAGCGTGGCTACACCTTC. Encoded protein: CASGLRERGYTF.

V gene TRBV2 combines with J gene TRBJ2-5; 8 bases agree with TRBD2. Germline values: CDR1 SNHLY, CDR2 FYNNEI. The CDR3 runs to 13 residues. With V trimmed by 7 bases and J by 2 bases, 3 bases remained unmatched. The CDR3 here is CASTGGAQETQYF. CDR3 DNA sequence: TGTGCCAGCACGGGAGGGGCTCAAGAGACCCAGTACTTC.

This chain links TRBV7-2 with TRBJ1-4; tentative D call: TRBD1 (6 bases). Germline values: CDR1 SGHTA, CDR2 FQGNSA. Trimming pared 2 bases from V and 8 bases from J, leaving 12 bases between. The CDR3 has 14 amino acids. CDR3 sequence (DNA): TGTGCCAGCAGCTTACCCGCTGGGGGCGAAAAACTGTTTTTT. It specifies CASSLPAGGEKLFF. The full variable domain, its missing parts supplied by reference TRBV7-2 and TRBJ1-4, is GAGVSQSPSNKVTEKGKDVELRCDPISGHTALYWYRQSLGQGLEFLIYFQGNSAPDKSGLPSDRFSAERTGGSVSTLTIQRTQQEDSAVYLCASSLPAGGEKLFFGSGTQLSVL.

The V gene is TRBV7-8, the J gene TRBJ2-2; 10 bases line up with TRBD2. The CDR3 has 15 amino acids. V trimming: 5 bases; J trimming: 5 bases; junction bases outside the gene matches: 5. From germline, CDR1 is SGHVS and CDR2 FQNEAQ. CDR3 protein: CASSQSGGATGELFF. CDR3 DNA: TGTGCCAGCAGCCAGAGCGGGGGGGCGACCGGGGAGCTGTTTTTT.

J is TRBJ2-1 and V is TRBV11-2; TRBD2 matches 10 bases. Germline values: CDR1 SGHAT, CDR2 FQNNGV. V lost 5 bases to trimming and J lost 11 bases; unmatched junction nucleotides: 9. This CDR3 has 14 amino acids. The CDR3 DNA reads as TGTGCCAGCAGCCCAAGGACTAGCGGACCCCAGCAGTTCTTC. Protein product: CASSPRTSGPQQFF.

This chain uses TRBV18 with TRBJ1-2, with 10 bases aligning to TRBD1. The CDR3 consists of 14 residues. Germline V gives CDR1 KGHSH, CDR2 LQKENI. Trimming at V came to 2 bases and at J to 8 bases, leaving 5 bases not matched to a gene. The chain's CDR3 is CASSPAGTGDGYTF. CDR3 nucleotides: TGTGCCAGCTCACCAGCCGGGACAGGGGACGGCTACACCTTC. Using reference TRBV18 and TRBJ1-2 for the parts outside the CDR3, the full variable domain is NAGVMQNPRHLVRRRGQEARLRCSPMKGHSHVYWYRQLPEEGLKFMVYLQKENIIDESGMPKERFSAEFPKEGPSILRIQQVVRGDSAAYFCASSPAGTGDGYTFGSGTRLTVV.

The chain is built from TRBV3-1 (or the pseudogene TRBV3-2) and TRBJ1-3, with D maybe TRBD1 (6 bases). This CDR3 region has 15 residues. CDR1 is LGHDT and CDR2 is YNNKEL in the germline V gene (reference sequence). The V gene lost 2 bases and the J gene lost 1 base, with 9 bases spanning the gap. CDR3 DNA sequence: TGTGCCAGCAGCCAAAGGGGGGGGTCTGGAAACACCATATATTTT. This sequence encodes CASSQRGGSGNTIYF.

V and J are TRBV3-1 (or the pseudogene TRBV3-2) and TRBJ2-1, with 11 bases lining up with TRBD2. With V trimmed by 4 bases and J by 7 bases, 9 bases remained unmatched. Germline CDR1 LGHDT, CDR2 YNNKEL (reference sequence). The CDR3 runs 16 residues. The CDR3 DNA reads as TGTGCCAGCAGCCCTACCCGACTAGCGGGGTGGAATGAGCAGTTCTTC. It codes for CASSPTRLAGWNEQFF.

This chain links TRBV9 with TRBJ2-3, with 11 bases matching TRBD2. Germline V lookup: CDR1 SGDLS, CDR2 YYNGEE. V was pared by 3 bases and J by 6 bases, with 3 bases of the junction left unmatched. The CDR3 runs to 14 residues. DNA of the CDR3: TGTGCCAGCAGCGCTAGCGGGAGGTTGGATACGCAGTATTTT. Amino acids: CASSASGRLDTQYF.

The chain uses TRBV5-1 and TRBJ2-7; 9 nucleotides match TRBD2. Germline V gene data show CDR1 as SGHRS and CDR2 as YFSETQ. Trimming removed 4 bases from V and 0 bases from J; junction bases left unmatched: 8. This CDR3 has 16 amino acids. DNA for the CDR3: TGCGCCAGCAGCCTGATGACTAGCGGTACCTCCTACGAGCAGTACTTC. Translated: CASSLMTSGTSYEQYF.

This clone was seen more than once but under ten times. The rearrangement uses TRBV19 and TRBJ1-2; TRBD1 agrees at 8 bases. J lost 4 bases, V lost 5 bases, and 3 bases had no gene match. This CDR3 has 13 residues. CDR1 and CDR2 from the germline V gene are LNHDA and SQIVND (reference sequence). CDR3 in amino acids: CASSSGQGYGYTF. The CDR3 DNA reads TGTGCCAGTAGTTCCGGACAGGGCTATGGCTACACCTTC.

This chain links TRBV7-8 with TRBJ2-3, with D maybe TRBD2 (5 bases). V was pared by 2 bases and J by 6 bases, with 12 bases between. The CDR3 runs to 14 residues. Germline CDR1 reads SGHVS; CDR2 reads FQNEAQ. This CDR3 reads CASSLLARADTQYF. CDR3 nucleotides: TGTGCCAGCAGCTTACTAGCTAGAGCGGATACGCAGTATTTT.

This chain uses TRBV2 with TRBJ2-3; no clear D gene. There are 12 residues in the CDR3. In germline, CDR1 is SNHLY, CDR2 FYNNEI. With 5 bases removed from V and 1 base from J, the gap between germline ends came to 4 bases. The CDR3 loop is CASSQGTDTQYF. DNA for the CDR3: TGTGCCAGCAGTCAGGGCACAGATACGCAGTATTTT.

The chain recombines TRBV10-2 with TRBJ2-5; TRBD1 matches 9 bases. Germline V lookup: CDR1 WSHSY, CDR2 SAAADI. The CDR3 extends over 13 amino acids. V lost 8 bases to trimming and J lost 6 bases; unmatched junction nucleotides: 7. CDR3: CASGGQGGQTQYF. For the CDR3, the DNA is TGCGCCAGCGGGGGACAGGGCGGTCAGACCCAGTACTTC.

The chain carries TRBV29-1 and TRBJ1-2, with 10 bases lining up with TRBD1. This CDR3 is 13 amino acids long. The V gene's germline CDR1 is SQVTM and CDR2 ANQGSEA. Germline trimming cut 6 bases from V and 8 bases from J; bases unmatched to any gene: 9. The CDR3 region is CSVSRDRGGGYTF. For the CDR3, the DNA is TGCAGCGTGAGCCGGGACAGGGGTGGCGGCTACACCTTC.

In its sample, this clone was seen once. This chain links TRBV21-1 with TRBJ1-5; TRBD1, as called in the table, went unchecked against the DNA. TRBV21-1 is a pseudogene. The CDR3 consists of 18 residues. The CDR3 spells CASSSNSLGDRPNQPQHF. CDR3 in DNA: TGTGCCAGCAGCTCCAACTCACTAGGGGACAGACCTAATCAGCCCCAGCATTTT.

This sequence joins TRBV5-6 and TRBJ2-1; D is undetermined. V was shortened by 4 bases and J by 0 bases, with 5 bases between the two germline ends. The CDR3 extends over 13 amino acids. Germline V gene sequence: CDR1 SGHDT, CDR2 YYEEEE. The CDR3 protein is CASSGLSYNEQFF. The CDR3 coding sequence is TGTGCCAGCAGCGGCCTCTCCTACAATGAGCAGTTCTTC.

J is TRBJ1-4 and V is TRBV7-9, with D possibly being TRBD1 (6 bases). V lost 1 base and J lost 8, with 14 bases in between. Germline values: CDR1 SEHNR, CDR2 FQNEAQ (reference sequence). This CDR3 comprises 15 residues. The CDR3 nucleotides read TGTGCCAGCAGCTTAGAAGCGGGGGCTTGGGAAAAACTGTTTTTT. It yields the protein CASSLEAGAWEKLFF.

The rearrangement joins TRBV27 to TRBJ2-3; 10 nucleotides align to TRBD2. This CDR3 has 15 amino acids. Germline lookup yields CDR1 MNHEY and CDR2 SMNVEV (reference sequence). V shed 3 bases, J shed 6 bases, and the junction held 6 bases outside the gene matches. CDR3 bases: TGTGCCAGCAGTTTTCAGCGGGGGGGATCTGATACGCAGTATTTT. It specifies CASSFQRGGSDTQYF.